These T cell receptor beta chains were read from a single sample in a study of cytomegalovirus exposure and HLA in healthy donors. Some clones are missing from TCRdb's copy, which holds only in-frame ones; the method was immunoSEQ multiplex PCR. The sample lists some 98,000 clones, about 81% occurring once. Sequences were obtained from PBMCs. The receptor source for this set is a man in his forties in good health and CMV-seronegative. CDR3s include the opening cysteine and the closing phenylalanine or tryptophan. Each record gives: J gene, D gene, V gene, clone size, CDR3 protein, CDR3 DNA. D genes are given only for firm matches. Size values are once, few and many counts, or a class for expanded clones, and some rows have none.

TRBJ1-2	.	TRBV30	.	CAWSGDLGYTF	TGTGCCTGGAGTGGGGACTTGGGCTACACCTTC
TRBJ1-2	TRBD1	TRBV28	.	CASSFTGGYVGYTF	TGTGCCAGCAGTTTTACAGGGGGTTATGTTGGCTACACCTTC
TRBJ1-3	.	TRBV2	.	CASSEAGATLEF	TGTGCCAGCAGTGAAGCGGGGGCGACCCTGGAATTT
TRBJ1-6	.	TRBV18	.	CASSPLPGVGSPLHF	TGTGCCAGCTCACCACTTCCAGGGGTTGGATCACCCCTCCACTTT
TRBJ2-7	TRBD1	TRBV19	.	CASTATGGYEQYF	TGTGCCAGTACTGCGACAGGGGGCTACGAGCAGTACTTC
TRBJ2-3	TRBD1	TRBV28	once	CASSRAGTGRTDTQYF	TGTGCCAGCAGTCGGGCAGGGACAGGGCGCACAGATACGCAGTATTTT
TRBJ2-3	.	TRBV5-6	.	CASSLAHTDTQYF	TGTGCCAGCAGCTTGGCCCACACAGATACGCAGTATTTT
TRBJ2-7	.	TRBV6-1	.	CASSNGESYEQYF	TGTGCCAGCAGCAACGGGGAGTCCTACGAGCAGTACTTC
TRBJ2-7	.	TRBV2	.	CASMGVQGSEQYF	TGTGCCAGCATGGGTGTACAGGGATCCGAGCAGTACTTC
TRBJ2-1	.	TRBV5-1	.	CASSLGAAPYNEQFF	TGCGCCAGCAGCTTGGGGGCAGCCCCCTACAATGAGCAGTTCTTC
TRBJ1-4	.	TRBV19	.	CASSIGPGGQNYEKLFF	TGTGCCAGTAGTATAGGACCCGGCGGACAGAACTATGAAAAACTGTTTTTT
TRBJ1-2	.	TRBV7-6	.	CASSLQVNYGYTF	TGTGCCAGCAGCCTACAGGTTAACTATGGCTACACCTTC
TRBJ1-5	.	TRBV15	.	CATSRDLTENQPQHF	TGTGCCACCAGCAGAGATCTCACGGAGAATCAGCCCCAGCATTTT
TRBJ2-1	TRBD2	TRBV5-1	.	CASSMARGGSSSYNEQFF	TGCGCCAGCAGTATGGCTCGCGGGGGGTCAAGCTCCTACAATGAGCAGTTCTTC
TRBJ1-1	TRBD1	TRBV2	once	CASDRGPTEAFF	TGTGCCAGTGACAGGGGACCAACTGAAGCTTTCTTT
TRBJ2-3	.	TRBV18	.	CASSPPASTDTQYF	TGTGCCAGCTCACCACCAGCCAGCACAGATACGCAGTATTTT
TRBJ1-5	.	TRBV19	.	CASNEGGEPQHF	TGTGCCAGTAATGAGGGGGGGGAGCCCCAGCATTTT
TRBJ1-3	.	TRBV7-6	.	CASSLSDSGSTIYF	TGTGCCAGCAGCTTATCTGACTCCGGGTCCACCATATATTTT
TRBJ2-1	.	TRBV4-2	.	CASSQEGGVRNQGQFF	TGTGCCAGCAGCCAAGAAGGTGGGGTACGGAACCAGGGGCAGTTCTTC
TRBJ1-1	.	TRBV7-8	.	CASSLGLGGREAFF	TGTGCCAGCAGCTTAGGTTTGGGAGGGCGTGAAGCTTTCTTT